Each of the 29 T cell receptor beta chains below was sequenced from the same sample in a study of T-cell reconstitution after alpha-beta-depleted transplantation in children (dated by TCRdb to about 2016). The protocol used for the library was PCR. Sequencing was carried out with an Illumina HiSeq 2500. Molecular barcoding was employed in the preparation of TCR libraries, with unique molecular identifiers being used to normalize TCRbeta repertoire quantification. TCRdb's own reprocessing of the public reads used fastp at Q25 and MiXCR and kept productive beta chains. Rows with a matching CDR3 protein are joined into one entry that keeps the most common DNA and genes. The sample contains hundreds of thousands of distinct CDR3 sequences, roughly 17% of them found a single time. The ten biggest clones cover 1.1% of the sample. The material sequenced was PBMCs from the stem cell graft donor, taken from the stem cell graft. These TCRs come from a human donor who donated a stem cell graft to a child with acute myeloid leukemia.

This clonotype was found a few times. V usage is TRBV20-1 and J usage is TRBJ2-5; 9 bases agree with TRBD2. The CDR3 is 16 amino acids. V lost 0 bases, J lost 4 bases, and 9 bases stayed unmatched. CDR1 is DFQATT and CDR2 is SNEGSKA in the germline V gene (reference sequence). The CDR3, as DNA: TGCAGTGCTAGAGATACGGCTAGCGGGGTGGGAGAGACCCAGTACTTC. This translates into CSARDTASGVGETQYF.

This clonotype has ten or more counts. The chain uses TRBV29-1 and TRBJ1-2; 7 nucleotides line up with TRBD1. The CDR3 sequence is 13 residues long. In germline, CDR1 is SQVTM, CDR2 ANQGSEA. J gave up 7 bases and V 1 base, and 6 bases lay outside the gene matches. CDR3 bases: TGCAGCGTTGAAGGCTCCCCAGGGGGTGGCTACACCTTC. Its protein is CSVEGSPGGGYTF.

This clonotype was found a few times. CDR3 DNA sequence: TGTGCCAGCAGCTTAGGCAGGGGTGAGGGGTTCTTC. Protein product: CASSLGRGEGFF. The J gene is TRBJ2-1, the V gene TRBV7-2; the D gene is possibly TRBD1 (6 bases). There are 12 residues in the CDR3. Germline CDR1 SGHTA, CDR2 FQGNSA. The germline V and J ends were trimmed by 1 base and 15 bases, with 13 bases remaining between them.

V and J are TRBV6-1 and TRBJ1-1; 7 bases line up with TRBD1. J gave up 0 bases and V 6 bases, and 16 bases lay outside the gene matches. The CDR3 contains 18 residues. Germline V gene data show CDR1 as MNHNS and CDR2 as SASEGT. Written as DNA, the CDR3 is TGTGCCAGCAGCCCCGTCTCAGGGGGAGGGTGGTTGAACACTGAAGCTTTCTTT. This codes for CASSPVSGGGWLNTEAFF.

About this clonotype: With a much larger clone just one base away, this may be a read error. The rearrangement links TRBV29-1 to TRBJ2-3, with D tentatively TRBD2 (6 bases). Trimming took 5 bases from V and 3 from J, leaving 15 bases between them. Germline loops: CDR1 SQVTM, CDR2 ANQGSEA. The CDR3 runs 14 residues. The CDR3 nucleotides are TGCAGCGTTCGGCTAGCGCTCCTAACAGATACGCAGTATTTT. Its protein is CSVRLALLTDTQYF.

The chain couples TRBV6-5 to TRBJ2-1, with D perhaps TRBD2 (6 bases). Trimming left V 0 bases short and J 5 bases short, with 14 bases between. Germline V CDR1 and CDR2: MNHEY, SVGAGI. The CDR3 runs 16 residues. The CDR3 is CASSYSGGPPDNEQFF. CDR3 coding DNA: TGTGCCAGCAGTTACTCGGGGGGACCTCCTGACAATGAGCAGTTCTTC.

V usage is TRBV2 and J usage is TRBJ2-5, with a weak D call TRBD2 (6 bases). The germline V and J ends were trimmed by 1 base and 2 bases, with 14 bases remaining between them. The CDR3 extends over 16 amino acids. Germline CDR1 and CDR2: SNHLY and FYNNEI. CDR3 protein: CASSEERLVPQETQYF. The CDR3 DNA reads as TGTGCCAGCAGTGAAGAGCGACTAGTCCCTCAAGAGACCCAGTACTTC.

At least ten counts were recorded for this clonotype. The chain recombines TRBV13 with TRBJ2-1, with TRBD2 as a possible D gene (6 bases). V lost 3 bases to trimming and J lost 9 bases, with 15 bases between them. CDR3 length: 14 residues. Germline V CDR1 and CDR2: PRHDT, FYEKMQ (reference sequence). CDR3 DNA sequence: TGTGCCAGCAGCTTCGTCGCGGGGTCGGGTGAGCAGTTCTTC. It is translated as CASSFVAGSGEQFF.

This chain uses TRBV5-1 with TRBJ2-3; possible D gene TRBD1, 6 bases. Germline V gene data show CDR1 as SGHRS and CDR2 as YFSETQ. V was clipped by 5 bases and J by 0 bases, with 16 bases between them. CDR3 length: 16 amino acids. CDR3 sequence: CASRTGKPSSTDTQYF. CDR3 bases: TGCGCCAGCAGGACAGGAAAACCCAGTAGCACAGATACGCAGTATTTT.

In its sample, this clonotype was seen many times. This sequence joins TRBV7-9 and TRBJ2-5; D is perhaps TRBD1 (5 bases). Germline CDR1 is SEHNR and CDR2 is FQNEAQ (reference sequence). V lost 7 bases and J 4 bases, leaving 10 bases between the germline ends. The CDR3 is 12 residues long. CDR3 DNA: TGTGCCAGCAACATTGGGGCAGAGACCCAGTACTTC. Translated, it gives CASNIGAETQYF.

The sample holds many counts of this clonotype. The chain has TRBV20-1 and TRBJ2-2, with D possibly being TRBD1 or TRBD2 (5 bases each). Trimming took off 4 bases at V and 4 bases at J, with 19 bases between the two ends. The CDR3 consists of 16 residues. Germline CDR1 and CDR2: DFQATT and SNEGSKA (reference sequence). The CDR3 coding sequence is TGCAGTGCTAATCGACGGGGACCTCACCCCACCGGGGAGCTGTTTTTT. Encoded protein: CSANRRGPHPTGELFF.

As DNA, the CDR3 is TGTGCCAGCAGTCCCCCAGCGGGGGGGTCTCACAATGAGCAGTTCTTC. Its protein product is CASSPPAGGSHNEQFF. The chain links TRBV12-3 or TRBV12-4 to TRBJ2-1; 10 bases align to TRBD2. Trimming at V came to 5 bases and at J to 5 bases, leaving 9 bases not matched to a gene. This CDR3 is 16 amino acids long.

This clonotype was counted at least ten times. V is TRBV10-3 and J is TRBJ1-1; tentative D call: TRBD1 (5 bases). The CDR3 consists of 16 residues. V dropped 0 bases and J dropped 4 bases, with 15 bases sitting between them. Germline V lookup: CDR1 ENHRY, CDR2 SYGVKD. This chain's CDR3 is CAISESERGLSTEAFF. CDR3 sequence (DNA): TGTGCCATCAGTGAGTCAGAAAGGGGCTTAAGCACTGAAGCTTTCTTT.

This clonotype was picked up many times. The chain couples TRBV29-1 to TRBJ2-3; tentatively, D is TRBD2 (5 bases). V was shortened by 4 bases and J by 4 bases, with 9 bases between the two germline ends. Germline V lookup: CDR1 SQVTM, CDR2 ANQGSEA. This CDR3 spans 12 amino acids. The CDR3 DNA is TGCAGCGTTGGAGGGTCCGCAGATACGCAGTATTTT. Translation gives CSVGGSADTQYF.

This clonotype was seen ten or more times. J is TRBJ2-2 and V is TRBV20-1, with D possibly matching TRBD1 (5 bases). This CDR3 has 13 amino acids. Trimming pared 3 bases from V and 6 bases from J, leaving 11 bases between. In germline, CDR1 is DFQATT, CDR2 SNEGSKA (reference sequence). The CDR3 loop is CSASKARAGELFF. CDR3 nucleotides: TGCAGTGCTAGTAAAGCCAGGGCCGGGGAGCTGTTTTTT.

This clonotype was recorded at least ten times. The chain has TRBV20-1 and TRBJ1-1, with D hard to call. The CDR3 length is 12 residues. Germline V CDR1 and CDR2: DFQATT, SNEGSKA (reference sequence). Trimming cost V 5 bases and J 1 base, with 8 bases left between them. The CDR3 loop is CSAAPGNTEAFF. CDR3 nucleotide sequence: TGCAGTGCTGCCCCCGGGAACACTGAAGCTTTCTTT.

This chain links TRBV7-9 with TRBJ2-1, with 10 bases lining up with TRBD2. Germline V gives CDR1 SEHNR, CDR2 FQNEAQ (reference sequence). Trimming took 6 bases from V and 6 from J; bases not matched to a gene: 8. The CDR3 is 15 amino acids. In DNA form, the CDR3 reads TGTGCCAGCAGTATTAAGCGGGGGGGCAGCAATGAGCAGTTCTTC. It translates to CASSIKRGGSNEQFF.

This clonotype was picked up a small number of times. The chain uses TRBV6-5 and TRBJ2-1; tentative D call: TRBD2 (5 bases). Germline lookup yields CDR1 MNHEY and CDR2 SVGAGI. This CDR3 region has 16 residues. Trimming cost V 7 bases and J 0 bases, with 16 bases left between them. The CDR3 sequence: CASNLRATSSYNEQFF. The CDR3 DNA follows: TGTGCCAGCAACCTGAGGGCGACAAGCTCCTACAATGAGCAGTTCTTC.

This clonotype was recorded a few times. CDR3 residues: CASSLPGTVTDTQYF. The CDR3 nucleotides read TGCGCCAGCAGCTTGCCCGGGACAGTGACAGATACGCAGTATTTT. The chain couples TRBV5-1 to TRBJ2-3; 7 nucleotides line up with TRBD1. V lost 1 base, J lost 3 bases, and 5 bases stayed unmatched. Germline CDR1 SGHRS, CDR2 YFSETQ. CDR3 length: 15 residues.

This clonotype was counted many times. V usage is TRBV7-9 and J usage is TRBJ1-3; D perhaps matches TRBD1 (6 bases). The germline gives CDR1 SEHNR, CDR2 FQNEAQ (reference sequence). The CDR3 runs 14 residues. Trimming cost V 8 bases and J 0 bases, with 11 bases left between them. CDR3 in amino acids: CASQGTTSGNTIYF. DNA for the CDR3: TGTGCCAGCCAGGGGACGACCTCTGGAAACACCATATATTTT. Filled out from reference TRBV7-9 and TRBJ1-3, the complete variable domain reads DTGVSQNPRHKITKRGQNVTFRCDPISEHNRLYWYRQTLGQGPEFLTYFQNEAQLEKSRLLSDRFSAERPKGSFSTLEIQRTEQGDSAMYLCASQGTTSGNTIYFGEGSWLTVV.

A few counts support this clonotype. V gene TRBV5-1 combines with J gene TRBJ2-7, with D tentatively TRBD1 (6 bases). This CDR3 is 15 amino acids long. The germline V gene has CDR1 SGHRS and CDR2 YFSETQ. Trimming left V 0 bases short and J 4 bases short, with 14 bases between. The CDR3 reads CASSLDGTQLYEQYF. In DNA form, the CDR3 reads TGCGCCAGCAGCTTGGACGGGACACAATTGTACGAGCAGTACTTC.

This clonotype was seen more than once but under ten times. The V gene is TRBV9, the J gene TRBJ1-5, with no clear D. Germline V lookup: CDR1 SGDLS, CDR2 YYNGEE. Trimming cost V 3 bases and J 9 bases, with 13 bases left between them. This CDR3 has 13 residues. The CDR3 nucleotides read TGTGCCAGCAGCGAAGGCGAATCTTCGCCCCAGCATTTT. Amino acids: CASSEGESSPQHF.

The chain is built from TRBV2 and TRBJ2-1, with D perhaps matching TRBD1 or TRBD2 (5 bases each). Trimming stripped 7 bases from V and 4 bases from J, with 11 bases between. The CDR3 length is 13 residues. Germline values: CDR1 SNHLY, CDR2 FYNNEI. The CDR3 DNA sequence: TGTGCCAGCAACATTGAGGGGTACAATGAGCAGTTCTTC. It codes for CASNIEGYNEQFF.

This clonotype was found a few times. The V gene is TRBV7-2, the J gene TRBJ2-5; possible D gene TRBD2, 7 bases. The CDR3 runs 14 residues. The germline CDR1 and CDR2 sequences are SGHTA and FQGNSA. V was pared by 8 bases and J by 5 bases, with 18 bases between. The CDR3 DNA follows: TGTGCCAGCCTTTCGGGGGGCCGGGGCGAGACCCAGTACTTC. Its translation is CASLSGGRGETQYF.

In this sample, this clonotype turned up many times. This rearrangement joins TRBV20-1 to TRBJ2-1, with D perhaps matching TRBD1 (6 bases). With 6 bases removed from V and 14 bases from J, the gap between germline ends came to 26 bases. Germline-derived CDR1 and CDR2 are DFQATT and SNEGSKA (reference sequence). The CDR3 length is 14 residues. The CDR3 DNA reads TGCAGTGCGGAGGCGGACCGAATTAAGGGGGTAAAGTTCTTC. Encoded protein: CSAEADRIKGVKFF.

V is TRBV4-3 and J is TRBJ2-3; the match to TRBD1 covers 7 bases. V gave up 0 bases and J gave up 2 bases; unmatched junction bases: 5. CDR1 and CDR2 (germline): LGHNA, YSLEER. The CDR3 runs to 16 residues. This CDR3 is CASSQEQGVSTDTQYF. The CDR3 bases are TGCGCCAGCAGCCAAGAGCAGGGGGTTTCCACAGATACGCAGTATTTT.

The rearrangement links TRBV19 to TRBJ1-5; 9 nucleotides line up with TRBD1. J was trimmed by 4 bases and V by 4 bases; bases with no gene match: 5. Germline values: CDR1 LNHDA, CDR2 SQIVND (reference sequence). The CDR3 sequence is 15 residues long. In DNA, the CDR3 is TGTGCCAGTAGTAAAACAGGGGGCCCAAATCAGCCCCAGCATTTT. Translation gives CASSKTGGPNQPQHF.

In this sample, this clonotype turned up many times. The chain uses TRBV29-1 and TRBJ2-7; TRBD1 or TRBD2 may be the D gene (5 bases each). The V end was cut by 2 bases, the J end by 4 bases, with 15 bases between. Germline CDR1 reads SQVTM; CDR2 reads ANQGSEA. The CDR3 is made up of 14 amino acids. CDR3 amino acids: CSVERDGAGYEQYF. The CDR3 region has the DNA TGCAGCGTTGAACGGGACGGGGCCGGGTACGAGCAGTACTTC.

The table lists this clonotype with many counts. V is TRBV20-1 and J is TRBJ1-1; D call uncertain. CDR3 length: 15 residues. V was trimmed by 4 bases and J by 5 bases, leaving 20 bases between them. CDR1 and CDR2 (germline): DFQATT, SNEGSKA (reference sequence). As DNA, the CDR3 is TGCAGTGCTACCAATAGCAGGCTGGAGAGGACTGAAGCTTTCTTT. It translates to CSATNSRLERTEAFF.